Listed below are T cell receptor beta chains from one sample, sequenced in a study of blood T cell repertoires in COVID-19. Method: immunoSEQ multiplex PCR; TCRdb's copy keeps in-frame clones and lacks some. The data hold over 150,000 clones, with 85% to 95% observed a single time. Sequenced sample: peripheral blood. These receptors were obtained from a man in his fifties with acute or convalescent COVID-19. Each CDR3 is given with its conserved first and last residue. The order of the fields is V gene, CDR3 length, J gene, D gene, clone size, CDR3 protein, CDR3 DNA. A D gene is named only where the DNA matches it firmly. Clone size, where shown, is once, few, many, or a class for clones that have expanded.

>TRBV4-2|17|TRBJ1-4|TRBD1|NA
CASRVQEGAGVNEKPFF
TGTGCCAGCAGGGTCCAGGAGGGGGCTGGGGTTAATGAAAAACCGTTTTTT
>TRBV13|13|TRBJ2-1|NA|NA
CASSLGPPSEQFF
TGTGCCAGCAGCTTAGGTCCCCCCAGTGAGCAGTTCTTC
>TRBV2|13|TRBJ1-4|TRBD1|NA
CASTQDRAEKLFF
TGTGCCAGCACCCAGGACAGGGCAGAAAAACTGTTTTTT
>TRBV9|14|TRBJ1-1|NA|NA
CASSVKAGVTEAFF
TGTGCCAGCAGCGTCAAAGCAGGGGTCACTGAAGCTTTCTTT
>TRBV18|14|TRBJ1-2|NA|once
CASSPWGANYGYTF
TGTGCCAGCTCACCCTGGGGGGCTAACTATGGCTACACCTTC
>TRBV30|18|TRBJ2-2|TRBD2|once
CACTVAGPPVPNTGELFF
TGTGCCTGCACTGTAGCGGGGCCCCCAGTACCGAACACCGGGGAGCTGTTTTTT
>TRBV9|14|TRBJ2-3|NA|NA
CASSPSSGTDTQYF
TGTGCCAGCAGCCCTAGCTCCGGCACAGATACGCAGTATTTT
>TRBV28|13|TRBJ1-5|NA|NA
CASRSSSNQPQHF
TGTGCCAGCAGGTCGTCGTCCAATCAGCCCCAGCATTTT
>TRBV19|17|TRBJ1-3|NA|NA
CASSLTRQSRSGNTIYF
TGTGCCAGTAGTCTGACTCGACAGTCCCGCTCTGGAAACACCATATATTTT
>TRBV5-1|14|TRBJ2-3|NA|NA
CASSRAGRVDTQYF
TGCGCCAGCAGTAGGGCGGGACGTGTTGATACGCAGTATTTT
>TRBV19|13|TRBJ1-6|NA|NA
CASSIVSRSPLHF
TGTGCCAGTAGTATAGTCTCGAGGTCACCCCTCCACTTT
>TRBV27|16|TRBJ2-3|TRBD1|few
CASSFRGTDPTDTQYF
TGTGCCAGCAGTTTTAGGGGGACAGACCCCACAGATACGCAGTATTTT
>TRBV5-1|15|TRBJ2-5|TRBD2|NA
CASSPGGSTLETQYF
TGCGCCAGCAGCCCGGGAGGGAGCACTTTAGAGACCCAGTACTTC
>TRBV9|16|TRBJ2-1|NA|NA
CASSVGGGSSYNEQFF
TGTGCCAGCAGCGTAGGGGGCGGAAGCTCCTACAATGAGCAGTTCTTC
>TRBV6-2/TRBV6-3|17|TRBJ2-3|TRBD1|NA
CASSLTPQGAGTDTQYF
TGTGCCAGCAGTTTAACCCCACAGGGGGCAGGCACAGATACGCAGTATTTT
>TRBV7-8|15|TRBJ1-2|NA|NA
CASSLVGTTNYGYTF
TGTGCCAGCAGCTTAGTTGGCACCACTAACTATGGCTACACCTTC
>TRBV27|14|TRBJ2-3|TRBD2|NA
CASSSSGSADTQYF
TGTGCCAGCAGTTCTAGCGGGAGTGCAGATACGCAGTATTTT
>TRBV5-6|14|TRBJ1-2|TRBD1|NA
CASSPRTGTHGYTF
TGTGCCAGCAGCCCCCGGACAGGGACGCATGGCTACACCTTC
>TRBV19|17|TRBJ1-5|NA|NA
CASRVPTSSYSNQPQHF
TGTGCCAGTAGGGTACCGACATCCTCTTATAGCAATCAGCCCCAGCATTTT
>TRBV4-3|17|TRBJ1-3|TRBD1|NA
CASSQGLGTGTGNTIYF
TGCGCCAGCAGCCAAGGCCTCGGGACAGGGACTGGAAACACCATATATTTT
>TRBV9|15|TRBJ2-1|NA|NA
CASSPTSGVYNEQFF
TGTGCCAGCAGCCCGACGTCGGGAGTCTACAATGAGCAGTTCTTC
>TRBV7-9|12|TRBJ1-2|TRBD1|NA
CASSPRQGAWAF
TGTGCCAGCAGCCCACGACAGGGGGCTTGGGCCTTC
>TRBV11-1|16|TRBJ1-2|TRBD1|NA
CASSLDTTGGRNGYTF
TGTGCCAGCAGCTTGGATACCACAGGGGGCAGGAATGGCTACACCTTC
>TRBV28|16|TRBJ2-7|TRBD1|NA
CASSLSSGTGLYEQYF
TGTGCCAGCAGTTTATCCTCCGGGACAGGGCTCTACGAGCAGTACTTC
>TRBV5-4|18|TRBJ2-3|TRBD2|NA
CASSLSLTSSGSANTQYF
TGTGCCAGCAGCTTGAGTCTCACATCTAGCGGGAGTGCCAATACGCAGTATTTT
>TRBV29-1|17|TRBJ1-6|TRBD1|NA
CSFNRDRGSEDNSPLHF
TGCAGCTTTAACCGGGACAGGGGGTCGGAGGATAATTCACCCCTCCACTTT
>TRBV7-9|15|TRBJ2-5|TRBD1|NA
CASSHPTGGGETQYF
TGTGCCAGCAGCCATCCTACAGGGGGCGGCGAGACCCAGTACTTC
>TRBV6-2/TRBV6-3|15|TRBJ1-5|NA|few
CASSPSGWSNQPQHF
TGTGCCAGCAGCCCCTCAGGGTGGAGCAATCAGCCCCAGCATTTT
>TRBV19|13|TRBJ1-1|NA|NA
CASSPGLTTEAFF
TGTGCCAGTAGTCCAGGGCTTACCACTGAAGCTTTCTTT
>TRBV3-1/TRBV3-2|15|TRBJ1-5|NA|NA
CASSQDFSSNQPQHF
TGTGCCAGCAGCCAAGATTTCTCGAGCAATCAGCCCCAGCATTTT
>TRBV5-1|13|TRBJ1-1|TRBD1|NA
CATSTGRNTEAFF
TGCGCCACCTCGACAGGGCGGAACACTGAAGCTTTCTTT
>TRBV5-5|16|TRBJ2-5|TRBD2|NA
CASSLPPSGTQETQYF
TGTGCCAGCAGCCTCCCCCCTAGCGGGACCCAAGAGACCCAGTACTTC
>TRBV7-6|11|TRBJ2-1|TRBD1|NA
CASSPGQSKFF
TGTGCCAGCAGCCCGGGACAGTCCAAGTTCTTC
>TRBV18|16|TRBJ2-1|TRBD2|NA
CASSPASGGATNEQFF
TGTGCCAGCTCACCCGCTAGCGGGGGGGCGACTAATGAGCAGTTCTTC
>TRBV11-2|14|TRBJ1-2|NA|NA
CASSPTDGMSGYTF
TGTGCCAGCAGCCCCACGGACGGGATGAGCGGCTACACCTTC
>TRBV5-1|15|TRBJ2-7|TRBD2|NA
CASSTGTSGSYEQYF
TGCGCCAGCAGCACTGGGACTAGCGGGTCCTACGAGCAGTACTTC
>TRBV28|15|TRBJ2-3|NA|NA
CASSFRAGSTDTQYF
TGTGCCAGCAGTTTCAGGGCAGGGAGCACAGATACGCAGTATTTT
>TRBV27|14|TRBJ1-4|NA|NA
CASRRGVVGEKLFF
TGTGCCAGCAGGCGCGGGGTGGTGGGTGAAAAACTGTTTTTT
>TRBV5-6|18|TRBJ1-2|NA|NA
CASSLARLVTGPDYGYTF
TGTGCCAGCAGCTTGGCCCGTTTGGTGACAGGCCCCGACTATGGCTACACCTTC
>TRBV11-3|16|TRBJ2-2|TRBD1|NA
CASSPGQGRNTGELFF
TGTGCCAGCAGCCCGGGACAGGGCAGAAACACCGGGGAGCTGTTTTTT
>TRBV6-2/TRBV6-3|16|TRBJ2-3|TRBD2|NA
CASSYSAGGRTDTQYF
TGTGCCAGCAGTTACTCGGCGGGAGGGCGCACAGATACGCAGTATTTT
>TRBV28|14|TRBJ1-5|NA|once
CASSSPMVDQPQHF
TGTGCCAGCAGTTCCCCCATGGTAGATCAGCCCCAGCATTTT
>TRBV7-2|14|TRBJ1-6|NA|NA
CASSPRQLNSPLHF
TGTGCCAGCAGCCCCCGACAGCTTAATTCACCCCTCCACTTT
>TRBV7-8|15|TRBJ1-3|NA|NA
CASSLTGISGNTIYF
TGTGCCAGCAGCTTAACGGGGATCTCTGGAAACACCATATATTTT
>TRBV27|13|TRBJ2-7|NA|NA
CASRGGGLYEQYF
TGTGCCAGCCGCGGTGGTGGACTCTACGAGCAGTACTTC
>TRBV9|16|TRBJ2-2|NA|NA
CASSVEPQGDTGELFF
TGTGCCAGCAGCGTAGAACCGCAGGGTGACACCGGGGAGCTGTTTTTT
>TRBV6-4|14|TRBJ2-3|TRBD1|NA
CASSARGHGDTQYF
TGTGCCAGCAGTGCCAGGGGGCACGGAGATACGCAGTATTTT